This T cell receptor beta chain comes out of a study of T-cell memory formation after mild COVID-19. Across the whole study: Largely, the TCR clusters proved donor specific. Findings and limits, study-wide: Clonal second-wave expansions that peaked on day 37 had unconfirmed SARS-CoV-2 specificity. Among clones contracting day 15 to 85, CD4/CD8 was balanced, whereas later expanders leaned CD4+.

Each CDR3 protein is one row after TCRdb ran MiXCR on the 5' RACE reads. The sample lists fewer than 450,000 distinct CDR3 sequences, around 24% seen once, with roughly 8.9% in the top ten. This clonotype was detected a few times. Antigen: not known. This CDR3 is 15 amino acids long. The V end lost 2 bases, the J end lost 0 bases, and 11 bases lay between the germline ends. Germline loops: CDR1 SGHRS, CDR2 YFSETQ. Sequencing was performed on PBMCs or a T cell subset sorted from them (not recorded which). The sequence was collected from an adult woman who had mild COVID-19 (a few samples of this study predate the infection). Cell type and time point are not known. The chain has TRBV5-1 and TRBJ2-5, with D perhaps TRBD1 or TRBD2 (6 bases each). The chain's CDR3 is CASSFDGGNQETQYF. The CDR3 nucleotides read TGCGCCAGCAGCTTTGACGGGGGCAACCAAGAGACCCAGTACTTC. Based on the CDR3 plus reference TRBV5-1 and TRBJ2-5, the full variable domain is KAGVTQTPRYLIKTRGQQVTLSCSPISGHRSVSWYQQTPGQGLQFLFEYFSETQRNKGNFPGRFSGRQFSNSRSEMNVSTLELGDSALYLCASSFDGGNQETQYFGPGTRLLVL.